Each of the 8 T cell receptor beta chains below was sequenced from the same sample in a study of response to subunit inactivated influenza vaccine. TCRdb used MiXCR to reprocess the RT-PCR reads, holding one entry per CDR3 protein. In the table there are 300,000 to 350,000 distinct CDR3 sequences, over 20% of which are singletons. The sequenced sample was PBMCs from blood, obtained 21 months after vaccination. The receptor source for this set is a man between 50 and 69 years old who received an inactivated influenza vaccine.

V and J are TRBV6-5 and TRBJ2-7; D may be TRBD2 (5 bases). Germline assignment: CDR1 MNHEY and CDR2 SVGAGI. Trimming took 2 bases from V and 6 from J, leaving 14 bases between them. The CDR3 runs 14 residues. In DNA form, the CDR3 reads TGTGCCAGCAGTTACCGGCCAAAGGCGGGCGAGCAGTACTTC. As protein: CASSYRPKAGEQYF.

The chain recombines TRBV5-1 with TRBJ2-7, with D hard to call. The CDR3 is 15 residues long. Trimming pared 0 bases from V and 2 bases from J, leaving 12 bases between. Germline CDR1 is SGHRS and CDR2 is YFSETQ. The CDR3: CASSLVPATPYEQYF. The CDR3 DNA reads as TGCGCCAGCAGCTTGGTCCCGGCTACTCCCTACGAGCAGTACTTC. Filled out from reference TRBV5-1 and TRBJ2-7, the complete variable domain reads KAGVTQTPRYLIKTRGQQVTLSCSPISGHRSVSWYQQTPGQGLQFLFEYFSETQRNKGNFPGRFSGRQFSNSRSEMNVSTLELGDSALYLCASSLVPATPYEQYFGPGTRLTVT.

Ten or more counts support this clonotype. V gene TRBV18 combines with J gene TRBJ1-4; D may be TRBD1 (5 bases). Germline V CDR1 and CDR2: KGHSH, LQKENI. CDR3 length: 17 amino acids. V gave up 6 bases and J gave up 5 bases, with 22 bases separating them. The CDR3 DNA reads as TGTGCCAGCTCCTTAACGACAGCCGGGACCGTCAATGAAAAACTGTTTTTT. Protein: CASSLTTAGTVNEKLFF.

This clonotype was counted ten times or more. The chain links TRBV7-9 to TRBJ2-3, with 10 bases fitting TRBD2. This CDR3 contains 14 residues. V was pared by 5 bases and J by 6 bases, with 5 bases of the junction left unmatched. Germline CDR1 and CDR2: SEHNR and FQNEAQ (reference sequence). CDR3 sequence: CASSPLAGVDTQYF. The CDR3 nucleotides read TGTGCCAGCAGCCCGCTAGCGGGGGTCGATACGCAGTATTTT.

In DNA form, the CDR3 reads TGCAGTGCTAGAGATCGAGGGTTGAGTGGCTACACCTTC. Protein product: CSARDRGLSGYTF. The chain carries TRBV20-1 and TRBJ1-2; D not certain. Germline V gene data show CDR1 as DFQATT and CDR2 as SNEGSKA (reference sequence). The CDR3 runs to 13 residues. Deletions cut 0 bases from V and 7 bases from J, with 12 bases between.

The rearrangement uses TRBV11-3 and TRBJ2-1; D is unresolved. The germline V and J ends were trimmed by 1 base and 7 bases, with 17 bases remaining between them. CDR3 size: 16 residues. Germline V gene data show CDR1 as SGHNT and CDR2 as YENEEA. In nucleotides, the CDR3 is TGTGCCAGCAGCTTAGTGTTGAACGCCCCTCTAAATGAGCAGTTCTTC. Translation: CASSLVLNAPLNEQFF. The full variable domain, its missing parts supplied by reference TRBV11-3 and TRBJ2-1, is EAGVVQSPRYKIIEKKQPVAFWCNPISGHNTLYWYLQNLGQGPELLIRYENEEAVDDSQLPKDRFSAERLKGVDSTLKIQPAELGDSAVYLCASSLVLNAPLNEQFFGPGTRLTVL.

The rearrangement joins TRBV12-3 or TRBV12-4 to TRBJ1-2; D is perhaps TRBD1 (6 bases). CDR3 length: 14 amino acids. Deletions cut 8 bases from V and 7 bases from J, with 20 bases between. The chain's CDR3 is CASSMGAGNAGYTF. In DNA, the CDR3 is TGTGCCAGCTCCATGGGGGCAGGGAATGCTGGCTACACCTTC.

The chain uses TRBV12-3 or TRBV12-4 and TRBJ2-2; D not certain. The CDR3 covers 11 residues. With 6 bases removed from V and 3 bases from J, the gap between germline ends came to 2 bases. The CDR3 loop is CASRYTGELFF. The CDR3 nucleotides are TGTGCCAGCAGGTACACCGGGGAGCTGTTTTTT.